This T cell receptor beta chain was sequenced during a study of a mutant IDH1 vaccine in newly diagnosed glioma (TCRdb year 2021). Study-level background: Across visits V03 through V10, patients got a total of eight vaccinations, given in weeks 1, 3, 5, 7, 11, 15, 19 and 23. Prior to enrollment, patients had been given standard therapy consisting of radiotherapy alone, temozolomide alone, or radiochemotherapy with temozolomide, with the combination given to most patients. Of the approximately 35 treated patients, around 62% were male and about 40% were female, and the mean age was approximately 37 years. Peripheral blood was drawn at six visits: V03 (baseline), V05, V07, V10, V12 and V13. For exploratory analyses, longitudinal TCRB deep sequencing was carried out in about two dozen treated patients wherever samples were available. In the chemotherapy-containing groups, vaccination started alongside temozolomide cycles, whereas in patients who had radiotherapy alone it started 4-6 weeks after radiotherapy.

What the study reported, not specific to this receptor: Immune responses induced by the vaccine were seen in 90% to 95% of patients across multiple MHC alleles. PBMC samples for TCRB deep sequencing were selected based on availability. According to the authors, sample limitations meant that analyses of patient blood samples could not be reproduced. Changes in the top peripheral T cell clonotypes picked up by TCRB sequencing did not appear to be linked to pseudoprogression.

The library was built by means of the immunoSEQ multiplex PCR assay. Rearranged TCR beta chain sequences were amplified using the hsTCRB Kit according to the manufacturer's protocol. An Illumina MiSeq was used to sequence the TCRB libraries. In the authors' own workflow: Demultiplexing, trimming and gene mapping were performed with the kit vendor's proprietary platform. TCRdb limited this immuneACCESS table to in-frame rearrangements with V and J called. A share of clones is missing; checked studies link under half to unresolved V genes, and the rest is unexplained. The V and J calls and clone size were taken over from that table, and D and trimming were inferred from the DNA. Across this sample there are around 42,000 clones, with 70% to 90% seen only once. 1.7% of the sample is held by the ten biggest clonotypes. As for this clone: The antigen this receptor binds is unknown. One base away there is no much larger clone; base qualities are not given.

The germline V gene gives CDR1 as SGHTS and CDR2 as YDEGEE. Counted from cysteine to phenylalanine, this CDR3 has 15 amino acids. Solely the CDR3 DNA is kept, with 45 bases framed from the first base. V is cut by 4 bases and J by 7 bases, and the space between the germline ends is 17 bases. The sample's time point, from its label and the paper: week 5, during vaccination. Each vaccine dose was 300 ug of a 20-mer mutant IDH1 peptide in Montanide, given subcutaneously with topical imiquimod. Newly diagnosed WHO grade 3 or 4 IDH1-mutant astrocytomas showing loss of nuclear ATRX were present in the donors. The samples were drawn from NOA16, a multicentre, single-arm, open-label phase I trial in Germany that tested a mutant IDH1 peptide vaccine in humans for the first time. The DNeasy Blood and Tissue Kit was used to extract genomic DNA from EDTA blood for TCRB sequencing.

This clonotype originated in a man between 35 and 55 years old with glioma. The starting material was PBMCs, obtained from a glioma patient whose treatment included an IDH1 peptide vaccine. The V and J segments used are TRBV5-8 and TRBJ2-2, with the D call perhaps TRBD1 or TRBD2, each one matching 5 bases. At the DNA level, the sequence is TGTGCCAGCAGCGTCCGGGACCGTTCGATCGGGGAGCTGTTTTTT. Translated, this is CASSVRDRSIGELFF.